These T cell receptor beta chains were read from a single sample in a study of cytomegalovirus exposure and HLA in healthy donors. Sequenced by immunoSEQ multiplex PCR; TCRdb stores in-frame clones only, minus some. The sample comprises about 140,000 clones, just under 80% of which are singletons, and 4.5% to 5% rests with the top ten. Sequenced input: PBMCs. The receptors here all came from a man between 25 and 39 years old in good health. The CDR3 runs from the conserved cysteine through the conserved F or W. The order of the fields is CDR3 length, J gene, clone size, D gene, V gene, CDR3 DNA, CDR3 protein. D genes are given only for firm matches. Part of the rows lack a size; the others show once, few, many or a class for expanded clones.

cdr3_length: 11; j_call: TRBJ1-4; clone_size: -; d_call: -; v_call: TRBV7-9; cdr3_nt: TGTTCCAGACAGCAAGATGAAAAACTGTTTTTT; cdr3_aa: CSRQQDEKLFF
cdr3_length: 14; j_call: TRBJ2-7; clone_size: -; d_call: TRBD2; v_call: TRBV28; cdr3_nt: TGTGCCAGCAGGAAGCGGGGGGGCCCCTACGAGCAGTACTTC; cdr3_aa: CASRKRGGPYEQYF
cdr3_length: 17; j_call: TRBJ2-1; clone_size: -; d_call: TRBD2; v_call: TRBV11-2; cdr3_nt: TGTGCCAGCAGCTCCCGTTTGGCGGGAGGGCCCTACAATGAGCAGTTCTTC; cdr3_aa: CASSSRLAGGPYNEQFF
cdr3_length: 15; j_call: TRBJ1-2; clone_size: -; d_call: TRBD1; v_call: TRBV7-9; cdr3_nt: TGTGCCAGCAGCGAGACGGGACAGGGGAACTATGGCTACACCTTC; cdr3_aa: CASSETGQGNYGYTF
cdr3_length: 15; j_call: TRBJ1-3; clone_size: -; d_call: -; v_call: TRBV5-5; cdr3_nt: TGTGCCAGCAGCTTGGAAGGGGCGGAGGGAAACACCATATATTTT; cdr3_aa: CASSLEGAEGNTIYF
cdr3_length: 14; j_call: TRBJ1-1; clone_size: -; d_call: -; v_call: TRBV30; cdr3_nt: TGTGCCTGGAGTGTCGGCGGGGCCCGGACTGAAGCTTTCTTT; cdr3_aa: CAWSVGGARTEAFF
cdr3_length: 16; j_call: TRBJ2-5; clone_size: -; d_call: TRBD2; v_call: TRBV7-2; cdr3_nt: TGTGCCAGCAGCTCTAGGTTAGCGGGAGGTTCCGGAACCCAGTACTTC; cdr3_aa: CASSSRLAGGSGTQYF
cdr3_length: 16; j_call: TRBJ1-5; clone_size: -; d_call: TRBD1; v_call: TRBV4-1; cdr3_nt: TGCGCCAGCAGCCAGAGAGGGACAGGGAGCGGGAGGCCCCAGCATTTT; cdr3_aa: CASSQRGTGSGRPQHF
cdr3_length: 12; j_call: TRBJ1-5; clone_size: -; d_call: -; v_call: TRBV28; cdr3_nt: TGTGCCAGCAGACTTAGCAATCAGCCCCAGCATTTT; cdr3_aa: CASRLSNQPQHF
cdr3_length: 15; j_call: TRBJ1-2; clone_size: -; d_call: TRBD1; v_call: TRBV6-5; cdr3_nt: TGTGCCAGCAGTTACACGCGGACAGGGGGCAATGGCTACACCTTC; cdr3_aa: CASSYTRTGGNGYTF
cdr3_length: 14; j_call: TRBJ2-7; clone_size: -; d_call: TRBD2; v_call: TRBV14; cdr3_nt: TGTGCCAGCAGCCAACTAGCGGGAGGTTACGAGCAGTACTTC; cdr3_aa: CASSQLAGGYEQYF
cdr3_length: 15; j_call: TRBJ2-5; clone_size: few; d_call: -; v_call: TRBV6-5; cdr3_nt: TGTGCCAGCAGTGGCCCGCGGCGGGGAGAAGACACCCAGTACTTC; cdr3_aa: CASSGPRRGEDTQYF
cdr3_length: 13; j_call: TRBJ1-6; clone_size: -; d_call: -; v_call: TRBV14; cdr3_nt: TGTGCCAGCAGCCTCTCCCCGGTTTCGCCCCTCCACTTT; cdr3_aa: CASSLSPVSPLHF
cdr3_length: 12; j_call: TRBJ1-2; clone_size: -; d_call: -; v_call: TRBV6-5; cdr3_nt: TGTGCCAGCAGAACAGGGCTTGGGGGCTACACCTTC; cdr3_aa: CASRTGLGGYTF
cdr3_length: 12; j_call: TRBJ1-1; clone_size: -; d_call: -; v_call: TRBV28; cdr3_nt: TGTGCCAGCAGTTTATCATACACTGAAGCTTTCTTT; cdr3_aa: CASSLSYTEAFF
cdr3_length: 16; j_call: TRBJ2-7; clone_size: few; d_call: TRBD1; v_call: TRBV25-1; cdr3_nt: TGTGCCAGCAGTGACCTGACAGGGGCCAGCTCCTACGAGCAGTACTTC; cdr3_aa: CASSDLTGASSYEQYF
cdr3_length: 16; j_call: TRBJ1-1; clone_size: -; d_call: TRBD1; v_call: TRBV4-3; cdr3_nt: TGCGCCAGCAGCCAAGATTCAGGGACAGTGAACACTGAAGCTTTCTTT; cdr3_aa: CASSQDSGTVNTEAFF
cdr3_length: 13; j_call: TRBJ2-7; clone_size: -; d_call: TRBD1; v_call: TRBV27; cdr3_nt: TGTGCCAGCGGAACAGGGGGACTCTACGAGCAGTACTTC; cdr3_aa: CASGTGGLYEQYF
cdr3_length: 18; j_call: TRBJ2-7; clone_size: -; d_call: TRBD2; v_call: TRBV2; cdr3_nt: TGTGCCAGCAGTGAAGATGGGACTAGCGGGAGTCTGGGAAACGAGCAGTACTTC; cdr3_aa: CASSEDGTSGSLGNEQYF
cdr3_length: 14; j_call: TRBJ2-3; clone_size: -; d_call: TRBD2; v_call: TRBV28; cdr3_nt: TGTGCCAGCAGTAGGGCGGGGGGCACAGATACGCAGTATTTT; cdr3_aa: CASSRAGGTDTQYF
cdr3_length: 16; j_call: TRBJ2-3; clone_size: -; d_call: TRBD2; v_call: TRBV19; cdr3_nt: TGTGCCAGTAGTTTAGTAGCGGGAGAGGGGGCAGATACGCAGTATTTT; cdr3_aa: CASSLVAGEGADTQYF
cdr3_length: 14; j_call: TRBJ2-7; clone_size: -; d_call: TRBD1; v_call: TRBV5-6; cdr3_nt: TGTGCCAGCAGCTTGAGGGACAGGGCTTACGAGCAGTACTTC; cdr3_aa: CASSLRDRAYEQYF
cdr3_length: 16; j_call: TRBJ2-7; clone_size: -; d_call: TRBD1; v_call: TRBV18; cdr3_nt: TGTGCCAGCTCACCCCCCGGACAGGGGGCATTATACGAGCAGTACTTC; cdr3_aa: CASSPPGQGALYEQYF
cdr3_length: 16; j_call: TRBJ1-1; clone_size: -; d_call: TRBD1; v_call: TRBV6-5; cdr3_nt: TGTGCCAGCAGTTACTTAGGGACAGGGGGCGCGACTGAAGCTTTCTTT; cdr3_aa: CASSYLGTGGATEAFF
cdr3_length: 12; j_call: TRBJ2-1; clone_size: -; d_call: -; v_call: TRBV13; cdr3_nt: TGTGCCAGCAGCTTCAGTCGGGGTGAGCAGTTCTTC; cdr3_aa: CASSFSRGEQFF
cdr3_length: 14; j_call: TRBJ1-1; clone_size: -; d_call: -; v_call: TRBV6-1; cdr3_nt: TGTGCCAGCAGTGTATCAGGGGTGAACACTGAAGCTTTCTTT; cdr3_aa: CASSVSGVNTEAFF
cdr3_length: 16; j_call: TRBJ1-1; clone_size: -; d_call: TRBD1; v_call: TRBV5-1; cdr3_nt: TGCGCCAGCAGCGAGTTCCCAGGGGGGCTAGGCACTGAAGCTTTCTTT; cdr3_aa: CASSEFPGGLGTEAFF
cdr3_length: 13; j_call: TRBJ2-6; clone_size: -; d_call: -; v_call: TRBV11-2; cdr3_nt: TGTGCCAGCAGCTCGAGGGGGGCCAACGTCCTGACTTTC; cdr3_aa: CASSSRGANVLTF
cdr3_length: 14; j_call: TRBJ1-4; clone_size: few; d_call: -; v_call: TRBV18; cdr3_nt: TGTGCCAGCTCACCACCCGAGAGCCTTGAAAAACTGTTTTTT; cdr3_aa: CASSPPESLEKLFF
cdr3_length: 13; j_call: TRBJ1-1; clone_size: -; d_call: TRBD1; v_call: TRBV9; cdr3_nt: TGTGCCAGCAGCCGCAGGGGGGCCACTGAAGCTTTCTTT; cdr3_aa: CASSRRGATEAFF
cdr3_length: 15; j_call: TRBJ1-3; clone_size: -; d_call: -; v_call: TRBV7-2; cdr3_nt: TGTGCCAGCAGCCCCCCGGAGCACGGTGGAAACACCATATATTTT; cdr3_aa: CASSPPEHGGNTIYF
cdr3_length: 14; j_call: TRBJ2-7; clone_size: many; d_call: TRBD2; v_call: TRBV6-6; cdr3_nt: TGTGCCAGCAGTTACTATAGCGGGACGGTCGAGCAGTACTTC; cdr3_aa: CASSYYSGTVEQYF
cdr3_length: 13; j_call: TRBJ1-1; clone_size: -; d_call: -; v_call: TRBV30; cdr3_nt: TGTGCCTGGGAACAGCACCTGAACACTGAAGCTTTCTTT; cdr3_aa: CAWEQHLNTEAFF
cdr3_length: 18; j_call: TRBJ2-3; clone_size: -; d_call: TRBD1; v_call: TRBV23-1; cdr3_nt: TGCGCCACCCTAGGGCAGGGGGCTCCGTCAGCGCCCACAGATACGCAGTATTTT; cdr3_aa: CATLGQGAPSAPTDTQYF
cdr3_length: 15; j_call: TRBJ2-5; clone_size: few; d_call: -; v_call: TRBV9; cdr3_nt: TGTGCCAGCAGCGTAGACGGAACTAGCCAAGAGACCCAGTACTTC; cdr3_aa: CASSVDGTSQETQYF
cdr3_length: 17; j_call: TRBJ2-1; clone_size: -; d_call: TRBD1; v_call: TRBV11-2; cdr3_nt: TGTGCCAGCAGCCGCCTCACCCGGGACAGAACGTACAATGAGCAGTTCTTC; cdr3_aa: CASSRLTRDRTYNEQFF
cdr3_length: 14; j_call: TRBJ2-7; clone_size: -; d_call: -; v_call: TRBV9; cdr3_nt: TGTGCCAGCAGCGTAGGAGGCCAGAACTACGAGCAGTACTTC; cdr3_aa: CASSVGGQNYEQYF
cdr3_length: 15; j_call: TRBJ2-3; clone_size: -; d_call: -; v_call: TRBV7-6; cdr3_nt: TGTGCCAGCAGATTGACAGTCACTAGCACAGATACGCAGTATTTT; cdr3_aa: CASRLTVTSTDTQYF
cdr3_length: 15; j_call: TRBJ2-1; clone_size: -; d_call: -; v_call: TRBV27; cdr3_nt: TGTGCCAGCAGGCCCCTCTCAACGGGGTCAAGGGAGCAGTTCTTC; cdr3_aa: CASRPLSTGSREQFF
cdr3_length: 15; j_call: TRBJ2-5; clone_size: -; d_call: TRBD2; v_call: TRBV5-1; cdr3_nt: TGCGCCAGCAGACTGACTAGCGGGCCCCCAGAGACCCAGTACTTC; cdr3_aa: CASRLTSGPPETQYF
cdr3_length: 19; j_call: TRBJ2-5; clone_size: many; d_call: TRBD2; v_call: TRBV7-6; cdr3_nt: TGTGCCAGCAGCTCAACGTACTCGGGACCGCAATTAGCGGGAGTGACCCAGTACTTC; cdr3_aa: CASSSTYSGPQLAGVTQYF
cdr3_length: 21; j_call: TRBJ2-5; clone_size: once; d_call: TRBD2; v_call: TRBV9; cdr3_nt: TGTGCCAGCAGCGTAGGGTTTGGTGTTGACAGCGGGAGGCCGGTTGAGGGCACCCAGTACTTC; cdr3_aa: CASSVGFGVDSGRPVEGTQYF
cdr3_length: 14; j_call: TRBJ2-7; clone_size: -; d_call: -; v_call: TRBV7-2; cdr3_nt: TGTGCCAGCAGCTTAGGAGCCTCCACCTACGAGCAGTACTTC; cdr3_aa: CASSLGASTYEQYF
cdr3_length: 17; j_call: TRBJ2-7; clone_size: -; d_call: -; v_call: TRBV6-1; cdr3_nt: TGTGCCAGCAGTGCCACGTTTCGGGGACTGCATTCCTACGAGCAGTACTTC; cdr3_aa: CASSATFRGLHSYEQYF
cdr3_length: 14; j_call: TRBJ2-7; clone_size: once; d_call: -; v_call: TRBV6-6; cdr3_nt: TGTGCCAGCAGTCCCCCCACCAGCTCCTACGAGCAGTACTTC; cdr3_aa: CASSPPTSSYEQYF
cdr3_length: 15; j_call: TRBJ2-1; clone_size: -; d_call: TRBD1; v_call: TRBV5-1; cdr3_nt: TGCGCCAGCAGCTCAACGGGACAGAATTACAATGAGCAGTTCTTC; cdr3_aa: CASSSTGQNYNEQFF
cdr3_length: 15; j_call: TRBJ2-3; clone_size: -; d_call: TRBD2; v_call: TRBV7-9; cdr3_nt: TGTGCCAGCAGCGCCGGGGGGGGTAGCACAGATACGCAGTATTTT; cdr3_aa: CASSAGGGSTDTQYF
cdr3_length: 15; j_call: TRBJ2-3; clone_size: few; d_call: TRBD2; v_call: TRBV7-2; cdr3_nt: TGTGCCAGCAGCCAAGGAGCGGGAGCGGTAGATACGCAGTATTTT; cdr3_aa: CASSQGAGAVDTQYF
cdr3_length: 14; j_call: TRBJ2-2; clone_size: -; d_call: -; v_call: TRBV2; cdr3_nt: TGTGCCAGTGCGGGACTCACGGGCACCGGGGAGCTGTTTTTT; cdr3_aa: CASAGLTGTGELFF
cdr3_length: 15; j_call: TRBJ2-7; clone_size: -; d_call: TRBD1; v_call: TRBV7-9; cdr3_nt: TGTGCCAGCAGCTTCCGGACAGGGGGGGGATACGAGCAGTACTTC; cdr3_aa: CASSFRTGGGYEQYF
cdr3_length: 15; j_call: TRBJ1-4; clone_size: -; d_call: TRBD1; v_call: TRBV25-1; cdr3_nt: TGTGCCAGCAGTGAAGTGAGGGGGACAGATGAAAAACTGTTTTTT; cdr3_aa: CASSEVRGTDEKLFF